Listed here is a single T cell receptor beta chain. The specificity of this receptor is unknown. There are no base qualities to consult, and no much larger clone falls within one base. Donors were healthy HIV-negative adults with no recently reported acute infections or vaccinations. Every donor was a Caucasian adult residing in Nashville, Tennessee, USA. Magnetic negative selection was used to enrich CD4+ T cells, after which naive cells were positively selected on CD45RA and the negative fraction became the memory subset. After blood collection by leukapheresis, PBMCs were isolated using Ficoll-Histopaque density gradient centrifugation and then cryopreserved in the vapor phase of liquid nitrogen. Analytical flow cytometry was used to check the purity and quantity of every magnetically sorted T cell population. Genomic DNA was isolated from each sorted fraction and quantified by UV absorbance on a Nanodrop 2000c.

This sample is part of a study of shared clonotypes between healthy human individuals (TCRdb year 2020). In the study overall: A couple of women and three men aged 18 to 49 years were included in the cohort. Each donor's leukapheresis produced roughly between roughly 0.94 and 9.5 billion PBMCs. Per donor, three plates each were used for CD4 naive and CD4 memory, two for CD8 naive, and one for CD8 memory. Libraries were prepared and TCR repertoires were sequenced by different laboratories using diverse techniques, in order to increase sequencing depth and limit assay-specific biases. Blood TCR repertoires of five healthy adults were deeply sequenced to estimate repertoire size and the extent of clonotype sharing between individuals. The full study reports these points: Incomplete sequencing was indicated by rarefaction of sorted-subset datasets, despite the large sequencing depth. Sampling was restricted to blood, and TCR repertoires in tissues likely differ from the TCR repertoires found in blood. Based on pairwise subsampling, the degree of clonotype sharing among donors was expected to be affected by sequencing depth. When several donors were compared, the shared fraction of clonotypes was about 5.2% for naive CD4, about 4% for naive CD8, more than 2% for memory CD4, and roughly 0.43% for memory CD8. Clonotypes shared by all four sorted-subset donors showed higher generation probabilities than non-shared clonotypes. Because the study included only a small number of donors, the genetic and exposure-history diversity represented was limited. Naive subsets generally had larger estimated clonotype richness than memory subsets did.

Using the deep immunoSEQ assay, TCR CDR3 regions were amplified from genomic DNA by multiplex PCR. Extracted genomic DNA from each cell subset was distributed evenly across all wells of several immunoSEQ 96-well plates, and each plate was treated as a replicate. For sorted subsets, approximately 190 ng genomic DNA, equal to 30,000 to 35,000 T cell genomes, was loaded into each replicate PCR. Purified libraries were measured with a Qubit 3.0 fluorometer, size-checked on a Bioanalyzer 2100, and measured again with the KAPA Library Quantification kit. A separate single-read 150-cycle Illumina NextSeq 550 flow cell was used to sequence each immunoSEQ 96-well plate. The source study handled its data this way. The immunoSEQ output contained only junctional sequences without quality scores, so filtering could not match that applied to full-length reads. Sequences were annotated with PyIR, a Python wrapper for IgBLAST v1.9, and V/J genes and CDR3 were assigned using IMGT germline references. Any read was removed if the V/J assignment was weak (E-value above 1e-6), the CDR3 was missing, or the read contained stop codons, out-of-frame junctions, or ambiguous translated residues. A V3J clonotype was defined by an identical inferred V gene, J gene, and CDR3 amino acid sequence. Percentage overlap between repertoires was calculated by dividing the number of shared unique clonotypes by the size of the smaller repertoire. Richness of each repertoire was evaluated using RTK rarefaction, the Chao1 estimator, and Recon v2.1 estimates of unobserved clonotypes. For all TCRbeta clonotypes obtained by the gDNA method from a few donors, generation probabilities were computed with OLGA. TCRdb re-hosts the immuneACCESS table, in-frame sequences only. Its copies lack some clones; in the studies checked, an unresolved V gene accounts for under half of them, and the cause for the rest is not known. Clone size and V and J calls were adopted from that table, with D and trimming inferred from the DNA. The sample yields roughly 330,000 clones; roughly 70% were counted once. The ten biggest clones cover 10% of the sample.

Sequenced sample: memory CD4+ T cells sorted from blood. In light of the paper, this sample's cell subset or site label describes: CD45RA-negative fraction. The receptor comes from a young man in good health.

The CDR3 region has the sequence CASRQGHYMNTEAFF. The sequence in DNA is TGTGCCAGTAGACAGGGACACTATATGAACACTGAAGCTTTCTTT. The rearrangement joined TRBV19 to TRBJ1-1, and possibly TRBD1, on 6 matching bases. Sequences LNHDA (CDR1) and SQIVND (CDR2) are obtained from the germline V gene (reference sequence). The CDR3 measures 15 amino acids from cysteine to phenylalanine. The retained sequence is limited to the CDR3, 45 bases, with the frame set at the first base. The junction carries 14 bases between V and J, which are trimmed by 6 bases and 0 bases respectively.